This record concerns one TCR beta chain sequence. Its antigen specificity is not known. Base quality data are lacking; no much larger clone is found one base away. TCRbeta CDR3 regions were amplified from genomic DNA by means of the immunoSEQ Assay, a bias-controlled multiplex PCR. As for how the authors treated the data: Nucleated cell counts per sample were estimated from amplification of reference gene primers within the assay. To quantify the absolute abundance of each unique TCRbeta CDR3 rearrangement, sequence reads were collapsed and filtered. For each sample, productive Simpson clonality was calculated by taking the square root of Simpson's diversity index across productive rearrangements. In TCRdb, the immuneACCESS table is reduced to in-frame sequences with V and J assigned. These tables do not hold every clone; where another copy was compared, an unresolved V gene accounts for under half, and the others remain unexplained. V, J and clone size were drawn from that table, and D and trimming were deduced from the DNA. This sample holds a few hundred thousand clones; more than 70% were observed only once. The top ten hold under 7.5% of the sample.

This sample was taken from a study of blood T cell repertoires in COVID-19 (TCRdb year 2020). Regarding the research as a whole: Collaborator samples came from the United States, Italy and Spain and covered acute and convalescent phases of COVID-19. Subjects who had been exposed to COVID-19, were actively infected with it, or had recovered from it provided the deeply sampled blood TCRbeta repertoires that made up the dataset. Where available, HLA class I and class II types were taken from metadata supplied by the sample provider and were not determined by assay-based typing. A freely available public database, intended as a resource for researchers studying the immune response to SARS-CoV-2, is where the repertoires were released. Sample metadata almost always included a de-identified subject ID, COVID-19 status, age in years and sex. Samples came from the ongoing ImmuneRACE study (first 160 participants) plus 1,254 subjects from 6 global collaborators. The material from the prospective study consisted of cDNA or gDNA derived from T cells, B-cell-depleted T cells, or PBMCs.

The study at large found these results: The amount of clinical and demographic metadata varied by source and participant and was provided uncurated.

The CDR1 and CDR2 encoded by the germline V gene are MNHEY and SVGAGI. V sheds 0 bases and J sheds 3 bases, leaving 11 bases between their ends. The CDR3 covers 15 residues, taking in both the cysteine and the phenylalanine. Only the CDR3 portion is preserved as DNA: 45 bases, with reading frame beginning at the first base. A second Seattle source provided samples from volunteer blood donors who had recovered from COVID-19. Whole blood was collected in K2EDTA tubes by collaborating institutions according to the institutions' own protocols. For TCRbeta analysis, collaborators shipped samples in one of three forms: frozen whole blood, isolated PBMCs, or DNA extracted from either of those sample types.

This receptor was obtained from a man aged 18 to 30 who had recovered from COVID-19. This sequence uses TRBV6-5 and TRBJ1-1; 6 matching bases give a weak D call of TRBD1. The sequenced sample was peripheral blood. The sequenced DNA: TGTGCCAGCAGTTACTCGACGTGGGGGCACACTGAAGCTTTCTTT. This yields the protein CASSYSTWGHTEAFF.